The subject of this entry is one T cell receptor (beta chain). The CDR3 is 16 residues long. Germline CDR1 is PRHDT and CDR2 is FYEKMQ (reference sequence). The V segment lost 6 bases and the J segment 3 bases; nucleotides outside the gene matches: 10. The sample is drawn from a study of blood T cell repertoires in COVID-19. Source study methods: Estimated nucleated cell counts came from reference gene primer amplification. TCRdb's table, derived via immunoSEQ multiplex PCR, lists solely in-frame clones and lacks some. D and trimming come from the DNA, and the V and J calls and clone size come from that table. There are 200,000 to 300,000 clones in the sample; about 80% occur only once, and roughly 10% lies in the top ten.

This chain joins TRBV13 and TRBJ1-1; 10 bases agree with TRBD1. The specimen was peripheral blood. This TCR was sampled from a woman older than 75 with acute or convalescent COVID-19. Here the CDR3 reads CASSIWGQGSYTEAFF. The CDR3 DNA reads as TGTGCCAGCAGTATTTGGGGACAGGGGTCTTACACTGAAGCTTTCTTT. The variable domain in full, with the rest retrieved from reference TRBV13 and TRBJ1-1, is AAGVIQSPRHLIKEKRETATLKCYPIPRHDTVYWYQQGPGQDPQFLISFYEKMQSDKGSIPDRFSAQQFSDYHSELNMSSLELGDSALYFCASSIWGQGSYTEAFFGQGTRLTVV.